A selection of T cell receptor beta chains follows, all from one sample in a study of cytotoxic CD8 clonotypes in ibrutinib-treated CLL. Data came from immunoSEQ multiplex PCR; TCRdb stores just in-frame clones and leaves some out. The table shows hundreds of thousands of clones, with 70% occurring only once. Sequences were derived from PBMCs, sampled after 24 months of ibrutinib treatment. These receptors were obtained from a human donor with chronic lymphocytic leukemia. The CDR3 runs from the conserved cysteine through the conserved F or W. Fields, in order: D gene, V gene, J gene, clone size, CDR3 DNA, CDR3 protein. The D gene is left open where the match is weak. Expanded clones get a size class; other rows say once, few or many, or leave the size out.

NA,TRBV7-2,TRBJ2-5,NA,TGTGCCAGCAGCTTAGTGGGGGAAGAGACCCAGTACTTC,CASSLVGEETQYF
TRBD2,TRBV10-3,TRBJ2-7,once,TGTGCCATCAGTCCGACTAGCGGGAGCGAAGAGCAGTACTTC,CAISPTSGSEEQYF
NA,TRBV10-3,TRBJ2-7,NA,TGTGCCATCATGATGCAGGGAGGGGGTTACGAGCAGTACTTC,CAIMMQGGGYEQYF
NA,TRBV9,TRBJ2-2,NA,TGTGCCAGACCGCTGGGGGGCGGCCCGACCGGGGAGCTGTTTTTT,CARPLGGGPTGELFF
TRBD2,TRBV28,TRBJ2-2,NA,TGTGCCAGCAGCCCCTGGAGCGGGAGGGATACCGGGGAGCTGTTTTTT,CASSPWSGRDTGELFF
NA,TRBV11-1,TRBJ1-1,NA,TGTGCCAGCAAACCGTCGGGGGGTTCGACTGAAGCTTTCTTT,CASKPSGGSTEAFF
NA,TRBV11-1,TRBJ2-7,NA,TGTGCCAGCAGCTTAGCGCGGTGGGGGGAGCACGAGCAGTACTTC,CASSLARWGEHEQYF
TRBD1,TRBV29-1,TRBJ2-7,few,TGCAGCGTCGAGTCCGGGACAGGCTACGAGCAGTACTTC,CSVESGTGYEQYF
TRBD1,TRBV4-3,TRBJ1-4,NA,TGCGCCAGCAGCCAAGCGACAGGGGGCGCGCATGGAAAACTGTTTTTT,CASSQATGGAHGKLFF
NA,TRBV6-6,TRBJ1-1,few,TGTGCCAGCAGTTATAGTCAGCAGGGGAGCACTGAAGCTTTCTTT,CASSYSQQGSTEAFF
NA,TRBV30,TRBJ1-3,NA,TGTGCCTGGACCATGACTTCTTCTGGAAACACCATATATTTT,CAWTMTSSGNTIYF
NA,TRBV28,TRBJ1-1,NA,TGTGCCAGCGACGGGGAGAATAGGGCTTTCTTT,CASDGENRAFF
NA,TRBV18,TRBJ2-5,NA,TGTGCCAGCTCACCTCTTGAGGGGGAGACCCAGTACTTC,CASSPLEGETQYF
NA,TRBV10-3,TRBJ2-7,NA,TGTGCCATCAGTGGTGGGGGGGCCGGCGAGCAGTACTTC,CAISGGGAGEQYF
NA,TRBV4-2,TRBJ2-6,few,TGTGCCAGCAGCCAAGGGGGGCTCTCTGGGGCCAACGTCCTGACTTTC,CASSQGGLSGANVLTF
TRBD1,TRBV4-3,TRBJ1-2,few,TGCGCCAGCAGCCAAGACATACAGGGGAACTATGGCTACACCTTC,CASSQDIQGNYGYTF
TRBD1,TRBV19,TRBJ2-3,NA,TGTGCCAGTACTGATGGTGGGGACAGACCACCAGATACGCAGTATTTT,CASTDGGDRPPDTQYF
NA,TRBV28,TRBJ1-1,NA,TGTGCCAGCAGTACGACAGATAACACTGAAGCTTTCTTT,CASSTTDNTEAFF
NA,TRBV6-5,TRBJ2-7,NA,TGTGCCAGCAGTTACTCCCCTACCTACGAGCAGTACTTC,CASSYSPTYEQYF
TRBD2,TRBV28,TRBJ2-7,NA,TGTGCCAGCACCATCAGATATGGGACTAGCTTCGAGCAGTACTTC,CASTIRYGTSFEQYF
TRBD2,TRBV18,TRBJ2-7,NA,TGTGCCAGCTCACTAGGACTAGCGGGAGCTGGTGAGCAGTACTTC,CASSLGLAGAGEQYF
NA,TRBV2,TRBJ2-7,NA,TGTGCCAGCGGGTCTGACAGACGGGAGCAGTACTTC,CASGSDRREQYF
NA,TRBV9,TRBJ1-1,NA,TGTGCCAGCAGCTTCGGACAGACTGAAGCTTTCTTT,CASSFGQTEAFF
TRBD2,TRBV14,TRBJ2-2,NA,TGTGCCAGCAGCCTAATAGCGGGAACGAACACCGGGGAGCTGTTTTTT,CASSLIAGTNTGELFF
NA,TRBV27,TRBJ1-1,NA,TGTGCCAGCAGTTTACTTTTACAGGTGGGCATGAACACTGAAGCTTTCTTT,CASSLLLQVGMNTEAFF
TRBD2,TRBV15,TRBJ2-1,NA,TGTGCCACCAGCAGAGACCCCGCCGGACTAGGCAGTTCCAATGAGCAGTTCTTC,CATSRDPAGLGSSNEQFF
NA,TRBV7-9,TRBJ2-1,NA,TGTGCCAGCACACAGGCCTCCTACAATGAGCAGTTCTTC,CASTQASYNEQFF
TRBD2,TRBV7-6,TRBJ2-5,NA,TGTGCCAGCAGTCTACGGTTAGCGGGGGCTCGGGAGACCCAGTACTTC,CASSLRLAGARETQYF
NA,TRBV10-1,TRBJ2-2,NA,TGCGCCAGCAGTGTGGACGGCAACACCGGGGAGCTGTTTTTT,CASSVDGNTGELFF
NA,TRBV4-1,TRBJ1-2,NA,TGCGCCAGCAGCCAAGAAGGGGCCGGCCACTATGGCTACACCTTC,CASSQEGAGHYGYTF
NA,TRBV4-1,TRBJ1-4,NA,TGCGCCAGCAGCCAAGATCCGGGGCCCGATGAAAAACTGTTTTTT,CASSQDPGPDEKLFF
NA,TRBV7-3,TRBJ2-3,NA,TGTGCCAGCAGCTTATCAGGCGGGATGGCAGATACGCAGTATTTT,CASSLSGGMADTQYF
NA,TRBV29-1,TRBJ2-5,NA,TGCAGCGTAAAACAGGGACGGGAGACCCAGTACTTC,CSVKQGRETQYF
TRBD2,TRBV7-3,TRBJ2-7,few,TGTGCCAGCAGCTTAGCTAGCGGGAGTTACGAGCAGTACTTC,CASSLASGSYEQYF
TRBD1,TRBV7-2,TRBJ1-5,NA,TGTGCCAGCAGCATAACCGGGACAGGGGCCCGGCAGCCCCAGCATTTT,CASSITGTGARQPQHF
TRBD2,TRBV9,TRBJ2-5,NA,TGTGCCAGCAGCGTCGGCCTAGCGGGAGAGGGCCAAGAGACCCAGTACTTC,CASSVGLAGEGQETQYF
NA,TRBV21-1,TRBJ2-5,NA,TGTGCCAGCAGCAACGAAAAGACCCAGTACTTC,CASSNEKTQYF
NA,TRBV11-3,TRBJ2-7,NA,TGTGCCAGCAGCCCAAGTGGGTCCGGGAACGAGCAGTACTTC,CASSPSGSGNEQYF
TRBD1,TRBV28,TRBJ1-6,NA,TGTGCCAGCGTCCCGACAGGGTATAATTCACCCCTCCACTTT,CASVPTGYNSPLHF